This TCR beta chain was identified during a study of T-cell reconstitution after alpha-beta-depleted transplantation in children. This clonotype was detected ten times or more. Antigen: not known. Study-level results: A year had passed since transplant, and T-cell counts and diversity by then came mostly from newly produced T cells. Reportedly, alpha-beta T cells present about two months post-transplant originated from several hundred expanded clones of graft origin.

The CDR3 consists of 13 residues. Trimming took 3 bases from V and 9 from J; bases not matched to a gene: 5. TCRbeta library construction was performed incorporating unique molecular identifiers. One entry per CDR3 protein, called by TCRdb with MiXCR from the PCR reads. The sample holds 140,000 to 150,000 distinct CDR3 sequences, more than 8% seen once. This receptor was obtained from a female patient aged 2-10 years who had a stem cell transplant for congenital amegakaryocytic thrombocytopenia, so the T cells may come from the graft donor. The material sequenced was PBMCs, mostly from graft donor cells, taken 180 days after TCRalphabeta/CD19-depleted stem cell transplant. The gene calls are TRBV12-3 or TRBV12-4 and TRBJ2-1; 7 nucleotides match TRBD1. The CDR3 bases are TGTGCCAGCAGTTTTGCAGGGGGAGTTGAGCAGTTCTTC. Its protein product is CASSFAGGVEQFF.